Listed here are 27 T cell receptor beta chains from one sample, sequenced in a study of blood T cell repertoires in COVID-19. Clones were sequenced by immunoSEQ multiplex PCR, and TCRdb holds only the in-frame ones, with some missing. This table holds 40,000 to 60,000 clones, 80% to 95% found once. The sample was peripheral blood. Receptors were obtained from a man aged 55 to 70 with COVID-19, enrolled during active disease.

This sequence joins TRBV3-1 (or the pseudogene TRBV3-2) and TRBJ1-4, with 7 bases aligning to TRBD1. Unmatched junction bases numbered 5, after V lost 1 base and J lost 6 bases. This CDR3 contains 15 residues. Germline V lookup: CDR1 LGHDT, CDR2 YNNKEL (reference sequence). The CDR3 DNA follows: TGTGCCAGCAGCCAAGGGGCAGGGGGATATGAAAAACTGTTTTTT. Translated, it gives CASSQGAGGYEKLFF.

The genes are TRBV19 and TRBJ2-7; 9 bases are shared with TRBD1. V lost 7 bases, J lost 5 bases, and 12 bases stayed unmatched. In germline, CDR1 is LNHDA, CDR2 SQIVND (reference sequence). The CDR3 is made up of 15 amino acids. The CDR3 reads CASNRRGQGRNEQYF. The CDR3 DNA sequence: TGTGCCAGTAACCGCCGGGGACAGGGTAGGAACGAGCAGTACTTC.

The chain couples TRBV4-2 to TRBJ2-1; TRBD1 is a possible D gene (6 bases). V was pared by 4 bases and J by 8 bases, with 6 bases between. Germline lookup yields CDR1 LGHNA and CDR2 YNFKEQ. The CDR3 is made up of 11 amino acids. The CDR3 DNA is TGTGCCAGCAGCCCAGGGGATGAGCAGTTCTTC. Translation: CASSPGDEQFF.

The chain combines TRBV30 with TRBJ2-1; 9 positions agree with TRBD2. The CDR3 loop spans 15 amino acids. The ends lost 7 bases at V and 1 base at J; junction bases unmatched: 8. Germline V CDR1 and CDR2: GTSNPN, SVGIG (reference sequence). The CDR3 region has the DNA TGTGCCTCCACGGGGAGCGGGAGGTCCTACAATGAGCAGTTCTTC. It encodes CASTGSGRSYNEQFF.

The chain couples TRBV19 to TRBJ2-7; D is uncertain. Germline CDR1 reads LNHDA; CDR2 reads SQIVND (reference sequence). CDR3 length: 14 amino acids. Trimming took off 6 bases at V and 1 base at J, with 13 bases between the two ends. The CDR3, as DNA: TGTGCCAGTAGCGCCGGGTGGCGGTCCTACGAGCAGTACTTC. Its translation is CASSAGWRSYEQYF.

The rearrangement links TRBV7-2 to TRBJ2-5; D is perhaps TRBD2 (6 bases). The CDR3 loop spans 14 amino acids. Per germline, CDR1 SGHTA and CDR2 FQGNSA. V was cut by 2 bases and J by 1 base, with 8 bases left in between. CDR3 amino acids: CASSLSGFQETQYF. The DNA for the CDR3 is TGTGCCAGCAGCTTAAGCGGGTTCCAAGAGACCCAGTACTTC.

For this clone: The missing conserved phenylalanine or tryptophan at the end of this CDR3 makes a read error likely. The DNA is left out, because the CDR3 cannot be placed on it with certainty; the CDR3 is given as TCRdb lists it. This rearrangement joins TRBV28 to TRBJ2-3; the table's D gene call, TRBD2, was not cross checked with the DNA. The CDR3 spans 12 residues, counting both ends. Germline values: CDR1 MDHEN, CDR2 SYDVKM. CDR3 residues: CASSLAAGGMKL.

The chain recombines TRBV19 with TRBJ1-2; no definite D call. This CDR3 contains 15 residues. V was shortened by 3 bases and J by 4 bases, with 15 bases between the two germline ends. Germline CDR1 is LNHDA and CDR2 is SQIVND (reference sequence). The CDR3, as DNA: TGTGCCAGTAGTATCTTTGGCCGAAAAATCTATGGCTACACCTTC. It encodes CASSIFGRKIYGYTF.

The rearrangement joins TRBV20-1 to TRBJ2-1; no clear D gene. Trimming took off 0 bases at V and 7 bases at J, with 4 bases between the two ends. CDR3 length equals 11 residues. In germline, CDR1 is DFQATT, CDR2 SNEGSKA (reference sequence). The CDR3 here is CSARDVNEQFF. CDR3 sequence (DNA): TGCAGTGCTAGAGACGTGAATGAGCAGTTCTTC.

The chain uses TRBV19 and TRBJ1-1; weak D call: TRBD1 (6 bases). Germline assignment: CDR1 LNHDA and CDR2 SQIVND (reference sequence). Trimming pared 3 bases from V and 3 bases from J, leaving 8 bases between. The CDR3 length is 13 residues. CDR3 coding DNA: TGTGCCAGTAGTATCACAGGGCACACTGAAGCTTTCTTT. As protein: CASSITGHTEAFF. The variable domain in full, with the rest retrieved from reference TRBV19 and TRBJ1-1, is DGGITQSPKYLFRKEGQNVTLSCEQNLNHDAMYWYRQDPGQGLRLIYYSQIVNDFQKGDIAEGYSVSREKKESFPLTVTSAQKNPTAFYLCASSITGHTEAFFGQGTRLTVV.

V and J are TRBV14 and TRBJ1-3, with D perhaps matching TRBD1 (5 bases). This CDR3 region has 13 residues. Deletions cut 0 bases from V and 8 bases from J, with 8 bases between. CDR1 and CDR2 from the germline V gene are SGHDN and FVKESK. CDR3 nucleotides: TGTGCCAGCAGCCAAGAAACGGGGGACACCATATATTTT. Encoded protein: CASSQETGDTIYF.

This chain's CDR3 is CASSLDRGETQYF. CDR3 in DNA: TGCGCCAGCAGCTTGGACCGAGGAGAGACCCAGTACTTC. The chain carries TRBV5-1 and TRBJ2-5, with D unclear. The CDR3 is 13 amino acids. The germline V and J ends were trimmed by 0 bases and 4 bases, with 7 bases remaining between them. In germline, CDR1 is SGHRS, CDR2 YFSETQ.

The table lists this clone with a count of one. V and J are TRBV9 and TRBJ1-1; D might be TRBD1 (6 bases). Germline values: CDR1 SGDLS, CDR2 YYNGEE. The germline V and J ends were trimmed by 2 bases and 0 bases, with 11 bases remaining between them. The CDR3 runs to 15 residues. The CDR3 DNA reads TGTGCCAGCAGCGTCACGACAGGAATGAACACTGAAGCTTTCTTT. Its translation is CASSVTTGMNTEAFF.

The chain combines TRBV11-2 with TRBJ2-4; no clear D. There are 15 residues in the CDR3. Germline CDR1 and CDR2: SGHAT and FQNNGV. V shed 7 bases and J shed 8 bases, with 21 bases lying between them. In DNA, the CDR3 is TGTGCCAGCACCGAGTCCCCAAGCTTTGTGGACATTCAGTACTTC. This gives the protein CASTESPSFVDIQYF. Full variable domain (rest looked up from reference TRBV11-2 and TRBJ2-4): EAGVAQSPRYKIIEKRQSVAFWCNPISGHATLYWYQQILGQGPKLLIQFQNNGVVDDSQLPKDRFSAERLKGVDSTLKIQPAKLEDSAVYLCASTESPSFVDIQYFGAGTRLSVL.

The chain is built from TRBV6-2 or TRBV6-3 and TRBJ2-3; 9 positions match TRBD2. Germline V gene lookup returns CDR1 MNHEY and CDR2 SVGEGT. This CDR3 comprises 17 residues. After removal of 6 bases from V and 0 bases from J, the junction contained 10 bases not matched to a gene. CDR3 amino acids: CASSPQAGGISTDTQYF. DNA for the CDR3: TGTGCCAGCAGCCCTCAAGCGGGAGGCATAAGCACAGATACGCAGTATTTT.

The chain is built from TRBV15 and TRBJ1-5; a weak D match, TRBD1 (5 bases). The CDR3 consists of 16 residues. Germline CDR1 is LNHNV and CDR2 is YYDKDF (reference sequence). Between the trimmed V and J ends, which lost 1 base and 1 base, there was a span of 11 bases. The CDR3 loop reads CATSRVGAPSNQPQHF. CDR3 coding DNA: TGTGCCACCAGCAGAGTTGGGGCCCCAAGCAATCAGCCCCAGCATTTT.

The rearrangement uses TRBV11-2 and TRBJ1-3; 7 bases line up with TRBD1. The CDR3 is 15 residues long. Germline V CDR1 and CDR2: SGHAT, FQNNGV. Germline trimming cut 1 base from V and 7 bases from J; bases unmatched to any gene: 7. CDR3 in DNA: TGTGCCAGCAGCTTAGTAGGGGGCGCCGGGAACACCATATATTTT. Its translation: CASSLVGGAGNTIYF.

This chain links TRBV3-1 (or the pseudogene TRBV3-2) with TRBJ1-5; D remains ambiguous. The length of the CDR3 is 15 residues. From germline, CDR1 is LGHDT and CDR2 YNNKEL (reference sequence). The ends were cut back, 2 bases at V and 0 bases at J, with 8 bases in the middle. The chain's CDR3 is CASSQSGYSNQPQHF. CDR3 nucleotide sequence: TGTGCCAGCAGCCAAAGCGGTTATAGCAATCAGCCCCAGCATTTT.

This chain links TRBV19 with TRBJ1-5; no clear D. Trimming took off 2 bases at V and 4 bases at J, with 15 bases between the two ends. CDR1 is LNHDA, CDR2 SQIVND, per germline (reference sequence). This CDR3 is built from 16 residues. DNA of the CDR3: TGTGCCAGTAGTATAAGCGGAGCGGTCCGTAATCAGCCCCAGCATTTT. Translated: CASSISGAVRNQPQHF.

CDR3: CASSLRGPNSPLHF. CDR3 DNA sequence: TGTGCCAGCAGCTTGAGGGGGCCAAATTCACCCCTCCACTTT. This chain links TRBV7-2 with TRBJ1-6; 7 bases fit TRBD1. With 3 bases clipped from V and 7 bases from J, the junction kept 3 bases outside the gene matches. The CDR3 has 14 amino acids. Germline CDR1 is SGHTA and CDR2 is FQGNSA.

V is TRBV18 and J is TRBJ1-4; D is unresolved. CDR3 length equals 15 residues. CDR1 is KGHSH and CDR2 is LQKENI in the germline V gene. Trimming took 3 bases from V and 4 from J, leaving 12 bases between them. Here the CDR3 reads CASSPMTNDNEKLFF. The CDR3 DNA is TGTGCCAGCTCACCCATGACAAATGATAATGAAAAACTGTTTTTT.

The chain links TRBV6-5 to TRBJ2-1; no reliable D call. With 6 bases removed from V and 4 bases from J, the gap between germline ends came to 10 bases. The germline gives CDR1 MNHEY, CDR2 SVGAGI. The CDR3 runs to 13 residues. The CDR3 protein is CASRLDGYNEQFF. Here the CDR3 DNA reads TGTGCCAGCAGGCTAGACGGATACAATGAGCAGTTCTTC.

This chain links TRBV5-1 with TRBJ2-2, with D perhaps TRBD1 (6 bases). Germline V gene lookup returns CDR1 SGHRS and CDR2 YFSETQ. V was pared by 0 bases and J by 2 bases, with 8 bases between. This CDR3 contains 15 residues. CDR3 residues: CASSLDRENTGELFF. The DNA of the CDR3 is TGCGCCAGCAGCTTGGACAGGGAAAACACCGGGGAGCTGTTTTTT.

The rearrangement links TRBV7-3 to TRBJ1-1; tentative D call: TRBD1 (6 bases). V lost 5 bases to trimming and J lost 5 bases, with 21 bases between them. Per germline, CDR1 SGHTA and CDR2 FQGTGA. The CDR3 has 16 amino acids. CDR3 nucleotides: TGTGCCAGCAGCCCGCTGACAGGAGTCCCGGGAACTGAAGCTTTCTTT. Its protein is CASSPLTGVPGTEAFF.

V is TRBV28 and J is TRBJ1-2, with 10 bases lining up with TRBD1. The germline V gene has CDR1 MDHEN and CDR2 SYDVKM. V lost 4 bases to trimming and J lost 7 bases; unmatched junction nucleotides: 9. This CDR3 spans 15 amino acids. CDR3 in amino acids: CASSSGTGAWGGYTF. The CDR3 nucleotides are TGTGCCAGCAGTTCCGGGACAGGGGCCTGGGGTGGCTACACCTTC.

This chain connects TRBV19 to TRBJ2-7, with 7 bases lining up with TRBD2. The CDR3 loop spans 15 amino acids. In germline, CDR1 is LNHDA, CDR2 SQIVND (reference sequence). The V segment lost 5 bases and the J segment 2 bases; nucleotides outside the gene matches: 9. In DNA form, the CDR3 reads TGTGCCAGTAGTGCCATAGCGGGCAGGACCTACGAGCAGTACTTC. Protein: CASSAIAGRTYEQYF.

This chain uses TRBV3-1 (or the pseudogene TRBV3-2) with TRBJ2-7; D gene ambiguous. The CDR3 totals 13 residues. Deletions cut 2 bases from V and 7 bases from J, with 12 bases between. The germline CDR1 and CDR2 sequences are LGHDT and YNNKEL (reference sequence). The CDR3 nucleotides read TGTGCCAGCAGCCAATTTGGGCCATTAGAGCAGTACTTC. This codes for CASSQFGPLEQYF.